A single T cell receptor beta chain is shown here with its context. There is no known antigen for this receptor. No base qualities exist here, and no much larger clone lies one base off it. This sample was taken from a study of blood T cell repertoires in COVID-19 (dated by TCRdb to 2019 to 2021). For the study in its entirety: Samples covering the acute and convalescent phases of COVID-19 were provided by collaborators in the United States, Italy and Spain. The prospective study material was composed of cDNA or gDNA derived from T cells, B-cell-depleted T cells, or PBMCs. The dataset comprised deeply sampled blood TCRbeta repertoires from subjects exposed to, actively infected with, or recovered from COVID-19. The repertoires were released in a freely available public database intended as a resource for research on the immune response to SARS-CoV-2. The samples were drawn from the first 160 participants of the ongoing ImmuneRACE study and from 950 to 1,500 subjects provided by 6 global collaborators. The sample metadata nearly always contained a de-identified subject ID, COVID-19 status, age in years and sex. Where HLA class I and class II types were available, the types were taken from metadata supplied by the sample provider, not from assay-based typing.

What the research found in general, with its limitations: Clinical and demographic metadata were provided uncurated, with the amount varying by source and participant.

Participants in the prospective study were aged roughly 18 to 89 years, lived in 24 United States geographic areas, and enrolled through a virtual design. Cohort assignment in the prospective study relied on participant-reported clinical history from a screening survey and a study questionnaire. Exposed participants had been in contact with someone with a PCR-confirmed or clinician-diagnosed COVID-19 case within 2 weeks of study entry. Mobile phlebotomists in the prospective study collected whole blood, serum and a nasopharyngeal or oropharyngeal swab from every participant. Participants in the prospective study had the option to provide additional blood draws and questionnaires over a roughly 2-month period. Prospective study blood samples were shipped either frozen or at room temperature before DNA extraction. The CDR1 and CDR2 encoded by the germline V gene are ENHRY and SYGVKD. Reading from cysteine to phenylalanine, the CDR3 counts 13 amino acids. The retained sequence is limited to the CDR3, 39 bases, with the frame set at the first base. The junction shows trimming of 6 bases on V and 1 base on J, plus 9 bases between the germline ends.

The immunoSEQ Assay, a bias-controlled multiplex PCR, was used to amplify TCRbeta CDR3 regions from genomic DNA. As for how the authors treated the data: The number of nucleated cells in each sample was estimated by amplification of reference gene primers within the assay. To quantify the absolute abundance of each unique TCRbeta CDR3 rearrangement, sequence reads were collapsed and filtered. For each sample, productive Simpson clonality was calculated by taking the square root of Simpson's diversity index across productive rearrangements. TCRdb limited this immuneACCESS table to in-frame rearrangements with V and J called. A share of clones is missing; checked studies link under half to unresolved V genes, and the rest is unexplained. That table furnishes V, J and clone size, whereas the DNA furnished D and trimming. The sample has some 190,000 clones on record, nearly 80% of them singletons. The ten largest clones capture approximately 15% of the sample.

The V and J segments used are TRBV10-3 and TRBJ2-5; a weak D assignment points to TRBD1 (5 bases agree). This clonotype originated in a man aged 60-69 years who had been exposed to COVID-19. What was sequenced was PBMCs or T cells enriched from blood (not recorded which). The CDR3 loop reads CAIRTQVQETQYF. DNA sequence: TGTGCCATCAGGACACAGGTCCAAGAGACCCAGTACTTC.